This T cell receptor beta chain appears in the sequencing data of a study of cytomegalovirus exposure and HLA in healthy donors. Study-wide context: Earlier, 150 million to 200 million T cells were analyzed, and some 120 million unique TCR beta sequences were found among them.

This clone showed up just once. Nominal health characterized the donors when sampled, though unrecorded immune exposures were likely. A multiplex PCR was run with 60 Vbeta primers and 13 Jbeta primers. Assay: immunoSEQ multiplex PCR; the TCRdb copy retains only in-frame clones and omits some. The repertoire consists of around 170,000 clones, with around three quarters occurring once and the leading ten covering approximately 2.1%. The sample was PBMCs. This clonotype was obtained from a woman aged 25 to 45 in good health and CMV-seronegative.

The CDR3 DNA reads TGTGCCAGCAGCCCAGGACTAGCGGGGAACCAAGAGACCCAGTACTTC. This encodes CASSPGLAGNQETQYF. This chain links TRBV11-2 with TRBJ2-5; 12 bases align to TRBD2. V shed 5 bases, J shed 0 bases, and the junction held 4 bases outside the gene matches. This CDR3 spans 16 amino acids. In germline, CDR1 is SGHAT, CDR2 FQNNGV.